This T cell receptor (beta chain) originates from a study of T cells after yellow fever vaccination. Regarding the study as a whole: Most clones from primary vaccination resurfaced after the booster (under 97% CD4, 88% CD8). Relatively few clonotypes were ones that appeared in both CD4 and CD8 compartments. Compared with primary, the secondary response was weaker and peaked at day 5, not 15.

MiXCR was run by TCRdb on the 5' RACE reads, yielding one entry per CDR3 protein. The table includes over 300,000 distinct CDR3 sequences, approximately 4% detected once. This clonotype appeared many times. Antigen unknown. Germline V gene lookup returns CDR1 SGHRS and CDR2 YFSETQ. V lost 0 bases to trimming and J lost 4 bases, with 8 bases between them. The CDR3 spans 14 residues. The source of this sequence is a man aged 18 to 30 who received the YFV17D yellow fever vaccine. The chain combines TRBV5-1 with TRBJ1-5; D gene uncertain. Sequenced here: PBMCs, sampled 5 days after the yellow fever booster vaccination. The CDR3 DNA reads as TGCGCCAGCAGCTTGGAGGGAGGAAATCAGCCCCAGCATTTT. This translates into CASSLEGGNQPQHF.